The 18 T cell receptor beta chains below all came from one sample that was sequenced in a study of blood T cell repertoires in COVID-19. Assay used: immunoSEQ multiplex PCR; TCRdb lists only in-frame clones, some missing. The sample contains some 55,000 clones, approximately 90% of which appear only once. Sequenced material: peripheral blood. These receptors all stem from a human donor in a cohort sampled during active COVID-19.

CDR3 sequence: CSGRKGTENEKLFF. CDR3 coding DNA: TGCAGCGGACGAAAGGGGACAGAAAATGAAAAACTGTTTTTT. V is TRBV29-1 and J is TRBJ1-4; 7 nucleotides match TRBD1. Germline values: CDR1 SQVTM, CDR2 ANQGSEA. Germline trimming cut 7 bases from V and 5 bases from J; bases unmatched to any gene: 10. The length of the CDR3 is 14 residues.

The rearrangement links TRBV10-2 to TRBJ2-7, with D possibly matching TRBD2 (6 bases). Between the trimmed V and J ends, which lost 6 bases and 3 bases, there was a span of 15 bases. CDR1 and CDR2 from the germline V gene are WSHSY and SAAADI. The CDR3 totals 14 residues. In nucleotides, the CDR3 is TGCGCCAGCAGGAGAGGTGGGACTCGCTACGAGCAGTACTTC. Amino acids: CASRRGGTRYEQYF.

The sample holds a few counts of this clone. DNA of the CDR3: TGTGCCAGCAGCCAAATACCGGGTCAGGGAGGTGGCTACACCTTC. It translates to CASSQIPGQGGGYTF. The chain combines TRBV4-2 with TRBJ1-2; D perhaps matches TRBD1 (5 bases). The V and J ends lost 2 bases and 7 bases respectively, with 17 bases between them. Germline CDR1 and CDR2: LGHNA and YNFKEQ. CDR3 length: 15 residues.

The chain uses TRBV5-5 and TRBJ2-1; 7 nucleotides align to TRBD2. The trim removed 0 bases at V and 9 bases at J, leaving 12 bases unmatched. Germline assignment: CDR1 SGHKS and CDR2 YYEKEE (reference sequence). There are 16 residues in the CDR3. The CDR3 nucleotides are TGTGCCAGCAGCTTGGAGTGGCGGGAGTGGTTCAGTGAGCAGTTCTTC. Translating gives CASSLEWREWFSEQFF.

This chain links TRBV12-2 with TRBJ2-5; the table's D call, TRBD2, was not checked against the DNA. TRBV12-2 has pseudogene status. This CDR3 region has 16 residues. CDR3 nucleotides: TGTGCAAGTCGCTTAGTACCCTCACCTGGGGGGGAGACCCAGTACTTC. Protein sequence: CASRLVPSPGGETQYF.

This chain uses TRBV19 with TRBJ2-1, with 8 bases lining up with TRBD2. The CDR3 consists of 14 residues. Germline CDR1 and CDR2: LNHDA and SQIVND (reference sequence). V was clipped by 1 base and J by 9 bases; unmatched bases: 5. The chain's CDR3 is CASSIAGGPTEQFF. The CDR3 DNA sequence: TGTGCCAGTAGTATAGCGGGAGGGCCTACTGAGCAGTTCTTC.

J is TRBJ1-3 and V is TRBV30, with D hard to call. Per the germline V gene, CDR1 is GTSNPN and CDR2 is SVGIG (reference sequence). V was trimmed by 0 bases and J by 0 bases, leaving 6 bases between them. The length of the CDR3 is 14 residues. The CDR3 reads CAWSVGNSGNTIYF. The CDR3 region has the DNA TGTGCCTGGAGTGTCGGGAACTCTGGAAACACCATATATTTT. The full variable domain, with the rest looked up from reference TRBV30 and TRBJ1-3, is SQTIHQWPATLVQPVGSPLSLECTVEGTSNPNLYWYRQAAGRGLQLLFYSVGIGQISSEVPQNLSASRPQDRQFILSSKKLLLSDSGFYLCAWSVGNSGNTIYFGEGSWLTVV.

The chain uses TRBV3-1 (or the pseudogene TRBV3-2) and TRBJ1-5, with D possibly being TRBD1 (6 bases). V was clipped by 1 base and J by 0 bases, with 13 bases between them. Germline assignment: CDR1 LGHDT and CDR2 YNNKEL (reference sequence). This CDR3 is 17 amino acids long. Here the CDR3 reads CASSQGGTLYSNQPQHF. The CDR3 nucleotides read TGTGCCAGCAGCCAAGGGGGGACACTGTATAGCAATCAGCCCCAGCATTTT.

The chain combines TRBV6-5 with TRBJ2-4; 7 positions agree with TRBD1. The J segment lost 2 bases and the V segment lost 7 bases, leaving 8 bases of the junction unmatched. CDR3 length: 15 amino acids. Germline-derived CDR1 and CDR2 are MNHEY and SVGAGI. The DNA of the CDR3 is TGTGCCAGCACCGATGGGGACAGATCCAAAAACATTCAGTACTTC. It translates to CASTDGDRSKNIQYF.

The chain couples TRBV2 to TRBJ1-1; 9 nucleotides align to TRBD1. J was trimmed by 5 bases and V by 3 bases; bases with no gene match: 4. This CDR3 is 14 amino acids long. The germline CDR1 and CDR2 sequences are SNHLY and FYNNEI. CDR3 DNA sequence: TGTGCCAGCAGTGAGGGACAGGGTTTTACTGAAGCTTTCTTT. Translating it yields CASSEGQGFTEAFF.

This clone was detected a few times. The CDR3 sequence: CATSRYRVADQPQHF. As DNA, the CDR3 is TGTGCCACCAGCAGGTACAGGGTTGCCGATCAGCCCCAGCATTTT. This chain joins TRBV15 and TRBJ1-5; D is perhaps TRBD1 (6 bases). Trimming removed 3 bases at V and 5 bases at J, with 14 bases between. The CDR3 has 15 residues. Per germline, CDR1 LNHNV and CDR2 YYDKDF (reference sequence).

V usage is TRBV18 and J usage is TRBJ2-2, with D possibly matching TRBD2 (6 bases). V was shortened by 4 bases and J by 8 bases, with 23 bases between the two germline ends. The CDR3 is 17 residues long. Per germline, CDR1 KGHSH and CDR2 LQKENI. This CDR3 is CASSQNPGTVPGGELFF. As DNA, the CDR3 is TGTGCCAGCTCACAGAACCCCGGGACTGTTCCGGGGGGGGAGCTGTTTTTT. Variable domain in full (rest from reference TRBV18 and TRBJ2-2): NAGVMQNPRHLVRRRGQEARLRCSPMKGHSHVYWYRQLPEEGLKFMVYLQKENIIDESGMPKERFSAEFPKEGPSILRIQQVVRGDSAAYFCASSQNPGTVPGGELFFGEGSRLTVL.

This clone is a singleton in its sample. The CDR3, as DNA: TGTGCCAGCAGTGAAACTACGGCTGACGACGAGCAGTACTTC. Translating it yields CASSETTADDEQYF. The V gene is TRBV2, the J gene TRBJ2-7; D is uncertain. The V end lost 2 bases, the J end lost 5 bases, and 13 bases lay between the germline ends. The CDR3 extends over 14 amino acids. Germline V gene lookup returns CDR1 SNHLY and CDR2 FYNNEI.

There are a few counts of this clone. The chain combines TRBV25-1 with TRBJ2-2; tentatively, D is TRBD1 (6 bases). Trimming shortened V by 2 bases and J by 5 bases, and 9 bases separated the two germline ends. In germline, CDR1 is MGHDK, CDR2 SYGVNS. The CDR3 is made up of 14 amino acids. CDR3 region: CASSESTGTGELFF. As DNA, the CDR3 is TGTGCCAGCAGTGAAAGTACAGGGACCGGGGAGCTGTTTTTT.

CDR3 sequence (DNA): TGTGCCAGCAGTCCCCGGACAGATGGCTACACCTTC. Its translation: CASSPRTDGYTF. This chain links TRBV6-2 or TRBV6-3 with TRBJ1-2, with TRBD1 as a possible D gene (6 bases). Germline V gives CDR1 MNHEY, CDR2 SVGEGT. CDR3 length: 12 amino acids. The V and J ends lost 5 bases and 6 bases respectively, with 10 bases between them.

This chain connects TRBV19 to TRBJ2-7; D not certain. V lost 3 bases and J lost 7, with 13 bases in between. The length of the CDR3 is 13 residues. Germline lookup yields CDR1 LNHDA and CDR2 SQIVND (reference sequence). CDR3 bases: TGTGCCAGTAGTATGAACACGCTCGGGGAGCAGTACTTC. This sequence encodes CASSMNTLGEQYF.

The table lists this clone with a few counts. This sequence joins TRBV6-6 and TRBJ1-6, with D maybe TRBD1 (6 bases). The germline V gene encodes CDR1 MNHNY and CDR2 SVGAGI (reference sequence). V lost 2 bases to trimming and J lost 10 bases, with 12 bases between them. CDR3 length equals 14 residues. The CDR3 coding sequence is TGTGCCAGCAGTTACCGTCCAGGGGACTCACCCCTCCACTTT. Protein product: CASSYRPGDSPLHF.

The V call is TRBV6-1, the J call TRBJ2-5; weak D call: TRBD2 (6 bases). The CDR3 spans 14 residues. Germline V gene sequence: CDR1 MNHNS, CDR2 SASEGT. V was clipped by 2 bases and J by 2 bases, with 9 bases between them. The CDR3 region is CASSETSRQETQYF. In DNA, the CDR3 is TGTGCCAGCAGTGAAACTAGCAGACAAGAGACCCAGTACTTC.